This paragraph reports one TCR beta chain. Its target is unknown. The CDR3 covers 14 residues. The germline gives CDR1 SGHAT, CDR2 FQNNGV. The V end was cut by 2 bases, the J end by 2 bases, with 10 bases between. These data are taken from a study of cytomegalovirus exposure and HLA in healthy donors. The study, taken as a whole, reports: V- and J-gene trimming of TCR beta was linked (in a later analysis) to a missense DCLRE1C variant. A later analysis found that most CMV-associated TCR beta chains appeared HLA-restricted. Researchers reportedly found TCR beta sequences accurately predicted most subjects' HLA-A and HLA-B alleles. The only immune exposure information that was available was CMV serostatus.

Primers for the PCR totalled 60 Vbeta and 13 Jbeta. The protocol was immunoSEQ multiplex PCR, while the TCRdb copy is restricted to in-frame clones and leaves out a portion. The profile covers tens of thousands of clones, with roughly 70% appearing a single time and 10% to 11% taken by the ten largest. This sequence joins TRBV11-2 and TRBJ2-7; D remains ambiguous. The sample taken for sequencing was PBMCs. This clonotype was obtained from a woman aged 25 to 39 in good health and CMV-seronegative. The CDR3 sequence: CASSLLTDPYEQYF. CDR3 DNA sequence: TGTGCCAGCAGCTTACTAACAGACCCCTACGAGCAGTACTTC.